This T cell receptor (beta chain) was retrieved from a study of CD8+ T cells in alopecia areata. Using CD4, CD8alpha, NKG2D, NKG2ACE and other markers, pooled cutaneous lymph node cells were sorted. Sequencing used cDNA as its template, made by extracting RNA and reverse transcribing it. Sequenced by immunoSEQ multiplex PCR; TCRdb stores in-frame clones only, minus some. The profile covers more than 250,000 clones, none occurring a single time. Germline CDR1 reads NSQYPW; CDR2 reads LRSPGD (reference sequence). The CDR3 has 17 amino acids. Unmatched junction bases numbered 1, after V lost 0 bases and J lost 1 base. Points on this clone: The listed genes are named as in mouse. The CDR3 end is not reached by the read, which stops 4 residues before it; the germline J gene fills it in.

The chain joins TRBV1 to TRBJ2-2; 11 bases agree with TRBD2. The source is a C3H/HeJ mouse with alopecia areata. Mouse MHC haplotype: H2-k. Sequenced material: CD4+ T cells sorted from a lymph node. The chain's CDR3 is CTCSADGTGGNTGQLYF. The sequenced part of the CDR3 DNA is TGCACCTGCAGTGCAGATGGGACTGGGGGAAACACCGGG.